The 29 T cell receptor beta chains below were found in one sample sequenced in a study of blood T cell repertoires in COVID-19. The table came from immunoSEQ multiplex PCR; TCRdb's copy has only in-frame clones and leaves some out. Among more than 250,000 clones listed, 86% were seen once. The sample was peripheral blood. These receptors all stem from a woman aged 45-59 years with acute or convalescent COVID-19.

The V call is TRBV28, the J call TRBJ2-7, with 9 bases matching TRBD1. In germline, CDR1 is MDHEN, CDR2 SYDVKM. With 4 bases clipped from V and 5 bases from J, the junction kept 12 bases outside the gene matches. This CDR3 comprises 16 residues. CDR3 sequence reads: CASSSTGTGRTNEQYF. The CDR3 coding sequence is TGTGCCAGCAGTTCTACCGGGACAGGGAGGACAAACGAGCAGTACTTC.

The table lists this clone with a count of one. The chain couples TRBV9 to TRBJ2-3; 8 bases align to TRBD2. The CDR3 consists of 17 residues. The germline CDR1 and CDR2 sequences are SGDLS and YYNGEE. V was pared by 2 bases and J by 1 base, with 9 bases of the junction left unmatched. DNA of the CDR3: TGTGCCAGCAGCGTGGAGATAGCGGGAAGGGGCACAGATACGCAGTATTTT. Its protein is CASSVEIAGRGTDTQYF.

The V and J genes are TRBV5-1 and TRBJ2-1; the match to TRBD1 covers 7 bases. The CDR3 runs to 13 residues. V was clipped by 4 bases and J by 8 bases; unmatched bases: 6. CDR1 is SGHRS and CDR2 is YFSETQ in the germline V gene. CDR3: CASSRQGVDEQFF. The DNA of the CDR3 is TGCGCCAGCAGCAGGCAGGGGGTGGATGAGCAGTTCTTC.

This chain joins TRBV6-2 or TRBV6-3 and TRBJ1-4; D remains ambiguous. This CDR3 comprises 11 residues. Deletions cut 2 bases from V and 7 bases from J, with 2 bases between. Germline V gives CDR1 MNHEY, CDR2 SVGEGT. The CDR3 DNA reads TGTGCCAGCAGTTACCGTGAAAAACTGTTTTTT. This translates into CASSYREKLFF.

This chain links TRBV28 with TRBJ2-7, with D tentatively TRBD2 (5 bases). This CDR3 region has 16 residues. Per the germline V gene, CDR1 is MDHEN and CDR2 is SYDVKM. V was cut by 5 bases and J by 4 bases, with 21 bases left in between. The DNA of the CDR3 is TGTGCCAGCAGTCAGATACGCCTGGACTGGGGTTACGAGCAGTACTTC. Translating gives CASSQIRLDWGYEQYF. The variable domain in full, with the rest retrieved from reference TRBV28 and TRBJ2-7, is DVKVTQSSRYLVKRTGEKVFLECVQDMDHENMFWYRQDPGLGLRLIYFSYDVKMKEKGDIPEGYSVSREKKERFSLILESASTNQTSMYLCASSQIRLDWGYEQYFGPGTRLTVT.

The genes are TRBV27 and TRBJ2-7; 7 nucleotides agree with TRBD2. This CDR3 contains 15 residues. From germline, CDR1 is MNHEY and CDR2 SMNVEV (reference sequence). Germline trimming cut 6 bases from V and 3 bases from J; bases unmatched to any gene: 11. CDR3 residues: CASRAYVSGGYEQYF. The CDR3 DNA reads as TGTGCCAGCAGAGCTTACGTGTCGGGGGGCTACGAGCAGTACTTC.

The chain couples TRBV27 to TRBJ1-5, with D maybe TRBD1 (5 bases). This CDR3 is built from 14 residues. Germline V CDR1 and CDR2: MNHEY, SMNVEV (reference sequence). V was shortened by 5 bases and J by 7 bases, with 15 bases between the two germline ends. CDR3 in amino acids: CASSTPGGGQPQHF. The CDR3 nucleotides are TGTGCCAGCAGTACCCCGGGGGGGGGACAGCCCCAGCATTTT.

CDR3 coding DNA: TGCGCCAGCAGCCAAGAATCTAGAGGGGCATGGAAGGGGGCTAATTCACCCCTCCACTTT. It yields the protein CASSQESRGAWKGANSPLHF. The J gene is TRBJ1-6, the V gene TRBV4-3, with 7 bases matching TRBD1. CDR1 is LGHNA, CDR2 YSLEER, per germline. V lost 0 bases, J lost 6 bases, and 17 bases stayed unmatched. There are 20 residues in the CDR3.

This clone was counted once. The J gene is TRBJ2-7, the V gene TRBV28, with D perhaps matching TRBD2 (6 bases). Per germline, CDR1 MDHEN and CDR2 SYDVKM. The germline V and J ends were trimmed by 11 bases and 4 bases, with 15 bases remaining between them. The CDR3 sequence is 12 residues long. In nucleotides, the CDR3 is TGTGCCTTAGGGGCGGGACGATACGAGCAGTACTTC. Its protein is CALGAGRYEQYF.

This chain uses TRBV27 with TRBJ2-3; 7 nucleotides match TRBD1. CDR1 is MNHEY, CDR2 SMNVEV, per germline (reference sequence). V dropped 7 bases and J dropped 6; count of bases not matched to a gene: 4. CDR3 length equals 12 residues. CDR3 nucleotides: TGTGCCAGCACCCAGACAGGGGATACGCAGTATTTT. This encodes CASTQTGDTQYF.

This clone was counted between two and nine times. The CDR3: CASSRLAGVRNEQFF. The DNA for the CDR3 is TGTGCCAGTTCAAGGCTAGCGGGAGTTCGCAATGAGCAGTTCTTC. This chain links TRBV9 with TRBJ2-1; 10 bases agree with TRBD2. The CDR3 spans 15 residues. The J segment lost 6 bases and the V segment lost 8 bases, leaving 11 bases of the junction unmatched. The germline V gene has CDR1 SGDLS and CDR2 YYNGEE.

The gene calls are TRBV5-1 and TRBJ2-6; the D gene is possibly TRBD1 (5 bases). Trimming removed 3 bases at V and 1 base at J, with 11 bases between. The CDR3 covers 16 residues. Germline V CDR1 and CDR2: SGHRS, YFSETQ. The CDR3 DNA follows: TGCGCCAGCAGCTACCCGTCAGGGTCTGGGGCCAACGTCCTGACTTTC. This encodes CASSYPSGSGANVLTF.

V is TRBV10-3 and J is TRBJ2-7, with 9 bases aligning to TRBD2. CDR1 is ENHRY and CDR2 is SYGVKD in the germline V gene. The CDR3 has 16 amino acids. The V segment lost 4 bases and the J segment 1 base; nucleotides outside the gene matches: 8. Here the CDR3 reads CAISGDRLAASYEQYF. The CDR3 DNA sequence: TGTGCCATCAGTGGGGATCGACTAGCGGCTTCCTACGAGCAGTACTTC.

CDR3 sequence reads: CASSSDRHGYTF. CDR3 nucleotide sequence: TGTGCCAGCAGTTCGGACAGGCATGGCTACACCTTC. The chain couples TRBV28 to TRBJ1-2; 7 nucleotides align to TRBD1. V lost 4 bases to trimming and J lost 6 bases; unmatched junction nucleotides: 2. This CDR3 contains 12 residues. CDR1 and CDR2 from the germline V gene are MDHEN and SYDVKM.

J is TRBJ2-2 and V is TRBV2; no clear D. V was clipped by 2 bases and J by 0 bases, with 4 bases between them. The germline gives CDR1 SNHLY, CDR2 FYNNEI. The CDR3 totals 14 residues. DNA for the CDR3: TGTGCCAGCAGTGAACTAGCGAACACCGGGGAGCTGTTTTTT. Amino acids: CASSELANTGELFF.

The chain employs TRBV5-1 and TRBJ1-2; TRBD1 is a possible D gene (6 bases). V was shortened by 1 base and J by 7 bases, with 8 bases between the two germline ends. Germline values: CDR1 SGHRS, CDR2 YFSETQ. This CDR3 has 12 amino acids. The CDR3 nucleotides are TGCGCCAGCAGCTTGTCAGGGGCTGGCTACACCTTC. Residues: CASSLSGAGYTF. The complete variable domain, with remaining parts taken from reference TRBV5-1 and TRBJ1-2, reads KAGVTQTPRYLIKTRGQQVTLSCSPISGHRSVSWYQQTPGQGLQFLFEYFSETQRNKGNFPGRFSGRQFSNSRSEMNVSTLELGDSALYLCASSLSGAGYTFGSGTRLTVV.

The genes are TRBV5-6 and TRBJ2-3; no reliable D call. V dropped 1 base and J dropped 6 bases, with 15 bases sitting between them. Germline V gives CDR1 SGHDT, CDR2 YYEEEE. CDR3 length equals 15 residues. The CDR3 DNA reads TGTGCCAGCAGCTTGTTTTCGCTGAGGAGTGATACGCAGTATTTT. This gives the protein CASSLFSLRSDTQYF. Full variable domain (rest looked up from reference TRBV5-6 and TRBJ2-3): DAGVTQSPTHLIKTRGQQVTLRCSPKSGHDTVSWYQQALGQGPQFIFQYYEEEERQRGNFPDRFSGHQFPNYSSELNVNALLLGDSALYLCASSLFSLRSDTQYFGPGTRLTVL.

The gene calls are TRBV28 and TRBJ2-7; D unresolved. V gave up 3 bases and J gave up 1 base, with 13 bases separating them. The CDR3 extends over 15 amino acids. Germline CDR1 is MDHEN and CDR2 is SYDVKM. The CDR3 region is CASSLDWSGSYEQYF. CDR3 nucleotides: TGTGCCAGCAGTTTGGATTGGTCAGGATCCTACGAGCAGTACTTC.

The rearrangement links TRBV6-5 to TRBJ2-3, with D perhaps matching TRBD2 (6 bases). Germline lookup yields CDR1 MNHEY and CDR2 SVGAGI. CDR3 length: 15 residues. The germline V and J ends were trimmed by 6 bases and 1 base, with 14 bases remaining between them. The CDR3, as DNA: TGTGCCAGCAGCGCCGAGATAGCGGGCACAGATACGCAGTATTTT. Its protein product is CASSAEIAGTDTQYF.

This chain joins TRBV28 and TRBJ2-7; 7 bases are shared with TRBD2. The CDR3 spans 17 residues. Germline CDR1 is MDHEN and CDR2 is SYDVKM. Germline trimming cut 3 bases from V and 4 bases from J; bases unmatched to any gene: 15. For the CDR3, the DNA is TGTGCCAGCAGTTTTAATCTTAGGGGACTAACCCAGTACGAGCAGTACTTC. Its translation is CASSFNLRGLTQYEQYF. The variable domain in full, with the rest retrieved from reference TRBV28 and TRBJ2-7, is DVKVTQSSRYLVKRTGEKVFLECVQDMDHENMFWYRQDPGLGLRLIYFSYDVKMKEKGDIPEGYSVSREKKERFSLILESASTNQTSMYLCASSFNLRGLTQYEQYFGPGTRLTVT.

CDR3 protein: CASSPGTSINEQFF. CDR3 DNA sequence: TGCGCCAGCAGCCCCGGGACTAGCATCAATGAGCAGTTCTTC. This chain uses TRBV4-1 with TRBJ2-1, with TRBD2 matching 9 bases. Germline V gives CDR1 MGHRA, CDR2 YSYEKL. The length of the CDR3 is 14 residues. With 4 bases clipped from V and 6 bases from J, the junction kept 4 bases outside the gene matches.

The chain uses TRBV5-1 and TRBJ2-1; weak D call: TRBD2 (6 bases). The V end was cut by 4 bases, the J end by 8 bases, with 19 bases between. There are 15 residues in the CDR3. In germline, CDR1 is SGHRS, CDR2 YFSETQ. DNA of the CDR3: TGCGCCAGCAGCCCTGGACTATCCGAGAGGGATGAGCAGTTCTTC. Translated: CASSPGLSERDEQFF.

The genes are TRBV7-8 and TRBJ1-2, with TRBD1 matching 12 bases. This CDR3 is 19 amino acids long. Per the germline V gene, CDR1 is SGHVS and CDR2 is FQNEAQ. V lost 2 bases and J lost 0; bases outside the gene matches: 10. CDR3 sequence (DNA): TGTGCCAGCAGCTTACTGGAAGGCGGGACAGGGGGCGCTAACTATGGCTACACCTTC. It yields the protein CASSLLEGGTGGANYGYTF.

This rearrangement joins TRBV7-9 to TRBJ2-3, with 10 bases identical to TRBD2. V lost 5 bases, J lost 0 bases, and 2 bases stayed unmatched. Germline V gene lookup returns CDR1 SEHNR and CDR2 FQNEAQ (reference sequence). The CDR3 runs 15 residues. The CDR3 DNA follows: TGTGCCAGCAGCGCGACTAGCGGGAGCACAGATACGCAGTATTTT. It is translated as CASSATSGSTDTQYF.

The chain couples TRBV27 to TRBJ2-1, with D possibly TRBD2 on 5 matching bases. The CDR3 has 17 amino acids. Deletions cut 0 bases from V and 6 bases from J, with 18 bases between. Germline assignment: CDR1 MNHEY and CDR2 SMNVEV (reference sequence). CDR3 nucleotide sequence: TGTGCCAGCAGTTTATCGAGGAGGCGGATTAATTTCAATGAGCAGTTCTTC. It encodes CASSLSRRRINFNEQFF.

This clone was picked up a small number of times. The CDR3 loop is CAWTVKGANVLTF. CDR3 nucleotide sequence: TGTGCCTGGACGGTTAAGGGGGCCAACGTCCTGACTTTC. The chain links TRBV30 to TRBJ2-6; no clear D. This CDR3 has 13 residues. Trimming shortened V by 4 bases and J by 4 bases, and 8 bases separated the two germline ends. Germline loops: CDR1 GTSNPN, CDR2 SVGIG (reference sequence).

The rearrangement joins TRBV4-1 to TRBJ2-7, with 13 bases aligning to TRBD2. Germline V gives CDR1 MGHRA, CDR2 YSYEKL. The CDR3 covers 16 residues. V was pared by 4 bases and J by 5 bases, with 8 bases of the junction left unmatched. The CDR3 is CASSRPLAGGPNEQYF. The CDR3, as DNA: TGCGCCAGCAGCCGACCACTAGCGGGAGGGCCTAACGAGCAGTACTTC.

The chain links TRBV2 to TRBJ1-5, with D maybe TRBD1 (6 bases). The CDR3 covers 15 residues. Trimming took 5 bases from V and 4 from J, leaving 15 bases between them. From germline, CDR1 is SNHLY and CDR2 FYNNEI. The CDR3 loop reads CASSPRGRGNQPQHF. Here the CDR3 DNA reads TGTGCCAGCAGTCCCAGGGGAAGAGGGAATCAGCCCCAGCATTTT.

The chain uses TRBV5-1 and TRBJ2-5; 7 nucleotides align to TRBD1. Germline values: CDR1 SGHRS, CDR2 YFSETQ. J was trimmed by 1 base and V by 0 bases; bases with no gene match: 9. The CDR3 is 17 residues long. CDR3 in amino acids: CASSLGSGTASQETQYF. The CDR3 region has the DNA TGCGCCAGCAGCTTGGGGTCCGGGACAGCTAGCCAAGAGACCCAGTACTTC.